The clone carrying this T cell receptor (beta chain) was found once. The data are from a study of blood T cell repertoires in COVID-19. Some clones are missing from TCRdb's copy, which holds only in-frame ones; the method was immunoSEQ multiplex PCR. The sample carries some 120,000 clones, roughly 86% recorded once. The CDR3 is 14 amino acids. Germline V CDR1 and CDR2: SGHRS, YFSETQ. V gave up 2 bases and J gave up 6 bases, with 13 bases separating them. This chain uses TRBV5-1 with TRBJ2-3, with D possibly TRBD2 on 5 matching bases. Sequenced input: peripheral blood. This receptor was identified in a woman aged 50 to 60 who had recovered from COVID-19. The CDR3: CASSLSGNLDTQYF. The CDR3 DNA sequence: TGCGCCAGCAGCTTATCGGGGAATCTGGATACGCAGTATTTT.